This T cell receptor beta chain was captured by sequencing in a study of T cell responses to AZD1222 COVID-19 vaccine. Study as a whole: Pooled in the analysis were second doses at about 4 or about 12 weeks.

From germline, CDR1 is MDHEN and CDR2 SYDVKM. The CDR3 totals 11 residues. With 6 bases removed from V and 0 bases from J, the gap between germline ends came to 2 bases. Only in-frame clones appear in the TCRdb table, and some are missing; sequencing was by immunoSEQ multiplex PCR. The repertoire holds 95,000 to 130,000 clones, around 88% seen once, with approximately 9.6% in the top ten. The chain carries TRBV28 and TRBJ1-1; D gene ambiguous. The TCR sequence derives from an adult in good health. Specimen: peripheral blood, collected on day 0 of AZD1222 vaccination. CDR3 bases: TGTGCCAGCAGATTGAACACTGAAGCTTTCTTT. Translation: CASRLNTEAFF.